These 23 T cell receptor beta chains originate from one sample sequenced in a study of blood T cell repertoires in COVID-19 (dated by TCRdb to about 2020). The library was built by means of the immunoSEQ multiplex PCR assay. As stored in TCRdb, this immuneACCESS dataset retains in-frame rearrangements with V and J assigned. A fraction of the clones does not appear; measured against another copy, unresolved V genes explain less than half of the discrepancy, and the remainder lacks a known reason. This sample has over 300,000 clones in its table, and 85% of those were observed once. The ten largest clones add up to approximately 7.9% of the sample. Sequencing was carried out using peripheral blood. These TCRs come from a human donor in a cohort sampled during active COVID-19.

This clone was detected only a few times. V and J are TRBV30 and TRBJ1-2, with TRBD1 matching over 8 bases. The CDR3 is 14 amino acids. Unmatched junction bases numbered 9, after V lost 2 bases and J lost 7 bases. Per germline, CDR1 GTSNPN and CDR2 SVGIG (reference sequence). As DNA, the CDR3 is TGTGCCTGGAGTCCCGACCAGGGGGCGGGTGGCTACACCTTC. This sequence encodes CAWSPDQGAGGYTF.

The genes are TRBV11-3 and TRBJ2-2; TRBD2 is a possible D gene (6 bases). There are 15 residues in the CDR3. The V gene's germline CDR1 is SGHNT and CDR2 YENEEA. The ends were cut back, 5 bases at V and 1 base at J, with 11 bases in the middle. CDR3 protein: CASSPGGRNTGELFF. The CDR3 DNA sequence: TGTGCCAGCAGCCCCGGGGGAAGGAACACCGGGGAGCTGTTTTTT.

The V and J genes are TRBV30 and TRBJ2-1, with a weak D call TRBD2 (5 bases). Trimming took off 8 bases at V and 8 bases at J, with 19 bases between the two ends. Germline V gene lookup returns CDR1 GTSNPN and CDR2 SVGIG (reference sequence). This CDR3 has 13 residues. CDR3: CAAEGGVQDEQFF. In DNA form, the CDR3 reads TGTGCCGCCGAGGGTGGAGTCCAAGATGAGCAGTTCTTC. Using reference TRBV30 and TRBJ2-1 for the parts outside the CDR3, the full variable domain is SQTIHQWPATLVQPVGSPLSLECTVEGTSNPNLYWYRQAAGRGLQLLFYSVGIGQISSEVPQNLSASRPQDRQFILSSKKLLLSDSGFYLCAAEGGVQDEQFFGPGTRLTVL.

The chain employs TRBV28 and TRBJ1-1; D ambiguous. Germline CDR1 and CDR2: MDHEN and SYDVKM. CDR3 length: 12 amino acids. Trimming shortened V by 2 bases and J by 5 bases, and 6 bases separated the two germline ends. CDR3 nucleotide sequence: TGTGCCAGCAGTTTAACGGGGACTGAAGCTTTCTTT. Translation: CASSLTGTEAFF.

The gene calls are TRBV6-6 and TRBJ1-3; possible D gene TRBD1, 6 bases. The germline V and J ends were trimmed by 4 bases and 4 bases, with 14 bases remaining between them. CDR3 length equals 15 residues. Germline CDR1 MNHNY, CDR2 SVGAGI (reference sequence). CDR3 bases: TGTGCCAGCAGTTCCCCGGGGACACCCGGAAACACCATATATTTT. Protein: CASSSPGTPGNTIYF.

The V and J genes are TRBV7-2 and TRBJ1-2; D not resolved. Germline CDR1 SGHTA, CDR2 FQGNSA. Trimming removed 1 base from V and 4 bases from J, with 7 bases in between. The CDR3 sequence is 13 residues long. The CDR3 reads CASSLGGSYGYTF. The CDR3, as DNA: TGTGCCAGCAGCTTAGGAGGGAGCTATGGCTACACCTTC.

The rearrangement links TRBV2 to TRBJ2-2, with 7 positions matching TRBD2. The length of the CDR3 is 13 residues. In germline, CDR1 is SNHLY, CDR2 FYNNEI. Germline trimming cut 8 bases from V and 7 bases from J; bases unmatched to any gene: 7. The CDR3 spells CASVRGVVGELFF. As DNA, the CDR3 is TGTGCCAGCGTCCGGGGGGTGGTCGGGGAGCTGTTTTTT. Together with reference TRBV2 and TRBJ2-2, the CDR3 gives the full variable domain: EPEVTQTPSHQVTQMGQEVILRCVPISNHLYFYWYRQILGQKVEFLVSFYNNEISEKSEIFDDQFSVERPDGSNFTLKIRSTKLEDSAMYFCASVRGVVGELFFGEGSRLTVL.

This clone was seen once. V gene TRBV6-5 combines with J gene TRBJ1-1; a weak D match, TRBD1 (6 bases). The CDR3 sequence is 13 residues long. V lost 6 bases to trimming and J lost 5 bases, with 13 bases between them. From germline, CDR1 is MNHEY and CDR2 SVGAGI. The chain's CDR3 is CASRNRDWTEAFF. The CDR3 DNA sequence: TGTGCCAGCAGGAACAGGGATTGGACTGAAGCTTTCTTT.

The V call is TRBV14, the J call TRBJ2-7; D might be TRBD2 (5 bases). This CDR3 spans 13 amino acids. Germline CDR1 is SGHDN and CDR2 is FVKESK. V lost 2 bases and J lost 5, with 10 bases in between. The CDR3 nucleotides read TGTGCCAGCAGCCAAAGATTGAGGGACGAGCAGTACTTC. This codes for CASSQRLRDEQYF.

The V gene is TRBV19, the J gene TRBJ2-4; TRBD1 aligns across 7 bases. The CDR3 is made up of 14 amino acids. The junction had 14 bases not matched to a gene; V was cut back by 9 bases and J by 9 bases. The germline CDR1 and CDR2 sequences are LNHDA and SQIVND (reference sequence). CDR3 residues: CASSTGASFSIQYF. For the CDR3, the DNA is TGTGCCAGCTCCACAGGGGCTTCTTTTAGCATTCAGTACTTC.

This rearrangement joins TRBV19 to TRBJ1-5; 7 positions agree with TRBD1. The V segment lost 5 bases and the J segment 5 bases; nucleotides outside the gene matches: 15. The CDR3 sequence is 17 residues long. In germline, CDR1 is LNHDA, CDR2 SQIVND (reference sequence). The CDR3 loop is CASSFRTRDRYYQPQHF. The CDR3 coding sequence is TGTGCCAGTAGTTTTCGAACCCGGGACAGATATTATCAGCCCCAGCATTTT.

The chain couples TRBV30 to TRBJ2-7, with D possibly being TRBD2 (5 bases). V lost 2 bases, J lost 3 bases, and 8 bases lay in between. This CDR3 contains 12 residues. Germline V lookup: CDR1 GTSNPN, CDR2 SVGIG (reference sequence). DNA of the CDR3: TGTGCCTGGAGTCAGGACTTCTACGAGCAGTACTTC. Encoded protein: CAWSQDFYEQYF.

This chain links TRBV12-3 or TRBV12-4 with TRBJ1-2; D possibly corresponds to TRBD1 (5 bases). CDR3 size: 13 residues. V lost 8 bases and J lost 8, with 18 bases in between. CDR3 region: CASGTSGGRGYTF. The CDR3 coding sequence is TGTGCCAGCGGCACCTCCGGGGGGAGGGGCTACACCTTC.

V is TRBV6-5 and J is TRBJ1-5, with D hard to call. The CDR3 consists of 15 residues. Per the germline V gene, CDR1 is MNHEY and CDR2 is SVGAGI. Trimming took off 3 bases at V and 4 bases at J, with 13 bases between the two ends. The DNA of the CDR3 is TGTGCCAGCAGTTATAAGGCAGGTTGGAATCAGCCCCAGCATTTT. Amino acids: CASSYKAGWNQPQHF.

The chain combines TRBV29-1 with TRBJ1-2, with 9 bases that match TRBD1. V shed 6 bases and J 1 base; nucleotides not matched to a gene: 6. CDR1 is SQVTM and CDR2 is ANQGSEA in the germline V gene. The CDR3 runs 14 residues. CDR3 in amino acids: CSVFPGQGNYGYTF. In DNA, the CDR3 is TGCAGCGTCTTTCCGGGACAGGGTAACTATGGCTACACCTTC.

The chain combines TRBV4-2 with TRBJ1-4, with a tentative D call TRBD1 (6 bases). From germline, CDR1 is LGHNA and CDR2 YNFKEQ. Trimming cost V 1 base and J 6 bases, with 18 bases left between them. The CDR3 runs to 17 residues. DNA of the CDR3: TGTGCCAGCAGCCAAGGGGCTTTAGGGGAGGGGGATGAAAAACTGTTTTTT. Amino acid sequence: CASSQGALGEGDEKLFF.

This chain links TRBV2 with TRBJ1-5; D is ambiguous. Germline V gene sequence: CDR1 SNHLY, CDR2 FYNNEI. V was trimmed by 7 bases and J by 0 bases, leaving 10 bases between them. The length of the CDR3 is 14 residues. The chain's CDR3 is CASKEFFSNQPQHF. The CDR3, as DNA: TGTGCCAGCAAGGAGTTCTTTAGCAATCAGCCCCAGCATTTT.

CDR3 sequence: CASSQDDLAKSYEQYF. The CDR3 nucleotides are TGTGCCAGCAGCCAAGATGACCTAGCGAAGTCCTACGAGCAGTACTTC. The V gene is TRBV4-2, the J gene TRBJ2-7; possible D gene TRBD2, 6 bases. The CDR3 is made up of 16 amino acids. V was shortened by 0 bases and J by 1 base, with 13 bases between the two germline ends. Per germline, CDR1 LGHNA and CDR2 YNFKEQ.

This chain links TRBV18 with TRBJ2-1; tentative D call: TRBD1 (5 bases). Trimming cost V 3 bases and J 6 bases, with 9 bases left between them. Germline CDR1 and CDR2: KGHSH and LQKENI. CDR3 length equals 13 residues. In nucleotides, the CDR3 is TGTGCCAGCTCACCGCAGGGAAGCAATGAGCAGTTCTTC. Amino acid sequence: CASSPQGSNEQFF.

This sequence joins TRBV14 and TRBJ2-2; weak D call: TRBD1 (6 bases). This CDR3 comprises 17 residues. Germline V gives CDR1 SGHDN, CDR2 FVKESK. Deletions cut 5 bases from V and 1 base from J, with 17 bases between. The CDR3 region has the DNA TGTGCCAGCAGCGCCCAGCCCCGGACAGAGAACACCGGGGAGCTGTTTTTT. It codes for CASSAQPRTENTGELFF. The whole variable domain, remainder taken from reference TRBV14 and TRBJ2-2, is EAGVTQFPSHSVIEKGQTVTLRCDPISGHDNLYWYRRVMGKEIKFLLHFVKESKQDESGMPNNRFLAERTGGTYSTLKVQPAELEDSGVYFCASSAQPRTENTGELFFGEGSRLTVL.

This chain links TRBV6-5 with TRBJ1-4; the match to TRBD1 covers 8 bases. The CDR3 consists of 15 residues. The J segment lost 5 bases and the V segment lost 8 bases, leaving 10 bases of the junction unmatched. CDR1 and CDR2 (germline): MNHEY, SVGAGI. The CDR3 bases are TGTGCCAGCGTGAGTGTAACAGGGGGAAATGAAAAACTGTTTTTT. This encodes CASVSVTGGNEKLFF.

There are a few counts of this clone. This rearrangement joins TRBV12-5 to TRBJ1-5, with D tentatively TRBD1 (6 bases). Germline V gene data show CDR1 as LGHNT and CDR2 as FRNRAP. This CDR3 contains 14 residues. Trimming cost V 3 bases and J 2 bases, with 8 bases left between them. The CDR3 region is CASGFHRGNQPQHF. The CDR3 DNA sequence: TGTGCTAGTGGTTTTCACAGGGGCAATCAGCCCCAGCATTTT.

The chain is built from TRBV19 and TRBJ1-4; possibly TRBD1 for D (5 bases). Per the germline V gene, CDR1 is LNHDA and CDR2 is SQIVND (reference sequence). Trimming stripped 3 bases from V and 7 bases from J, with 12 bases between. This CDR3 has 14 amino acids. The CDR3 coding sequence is TGTGCCAGTAGTATCAGGGCGGGGGGTGAAAAACTGTTTTTT. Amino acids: CASSIRAGGEKLFF. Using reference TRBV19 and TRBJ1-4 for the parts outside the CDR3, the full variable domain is DGGITQSPKYLFRKEGQNVTLSCEQNLNHDAMYWYRQDPGQGLRLIYYSQIVNDFQKGDIAEGYSVSREKKESFPLTVTSAQKNPTAFYLCASSIRAGGEKLFFGSGTQLSVL.